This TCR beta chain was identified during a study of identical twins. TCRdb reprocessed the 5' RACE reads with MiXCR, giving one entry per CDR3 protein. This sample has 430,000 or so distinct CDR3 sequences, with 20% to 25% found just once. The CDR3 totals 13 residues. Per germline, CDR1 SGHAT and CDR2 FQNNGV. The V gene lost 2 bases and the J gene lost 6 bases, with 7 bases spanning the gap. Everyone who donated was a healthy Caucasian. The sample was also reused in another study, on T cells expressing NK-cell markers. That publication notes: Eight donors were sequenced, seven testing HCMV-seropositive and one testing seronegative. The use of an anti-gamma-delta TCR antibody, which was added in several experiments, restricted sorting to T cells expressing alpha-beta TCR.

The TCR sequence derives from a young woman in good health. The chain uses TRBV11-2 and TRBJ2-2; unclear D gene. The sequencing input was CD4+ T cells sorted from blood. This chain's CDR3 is CASSLYVPGELFF. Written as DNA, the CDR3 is TGTGCCAGCAGCTTATATGTCCCCGGGGAGCTGTTTTTT.